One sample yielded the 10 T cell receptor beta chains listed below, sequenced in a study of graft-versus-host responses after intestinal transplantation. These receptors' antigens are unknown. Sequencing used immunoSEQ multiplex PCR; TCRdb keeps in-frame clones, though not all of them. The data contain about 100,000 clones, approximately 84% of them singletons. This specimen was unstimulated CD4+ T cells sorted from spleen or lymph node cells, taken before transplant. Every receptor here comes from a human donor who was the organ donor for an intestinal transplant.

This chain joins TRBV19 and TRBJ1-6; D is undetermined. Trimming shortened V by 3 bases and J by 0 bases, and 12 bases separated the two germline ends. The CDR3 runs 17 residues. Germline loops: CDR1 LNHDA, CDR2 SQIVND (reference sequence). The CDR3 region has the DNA TGTGCCAGTAGTATGCGCGGACCGAGCTCCTATAATTCACCCCTCCACTTT. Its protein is CASSMRGPSSYNSPLHF.

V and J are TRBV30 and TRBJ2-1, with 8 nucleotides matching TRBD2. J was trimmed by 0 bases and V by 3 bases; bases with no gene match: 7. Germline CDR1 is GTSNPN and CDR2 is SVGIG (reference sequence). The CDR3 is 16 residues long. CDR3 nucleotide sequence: TGTGCCTGGAGGGACTCCGGGGGGGTCTCCTACAATGAGCAGTTCTTC. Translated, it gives CAWRDSGGVSYNEQFF.

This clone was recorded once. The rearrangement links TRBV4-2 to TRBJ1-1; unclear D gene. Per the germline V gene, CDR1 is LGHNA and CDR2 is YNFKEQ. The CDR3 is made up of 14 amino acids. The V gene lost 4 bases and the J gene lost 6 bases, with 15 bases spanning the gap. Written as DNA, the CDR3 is TGTGCCAGCAGCCGAGAGATTGGGCGACCTGAAGCTTTCTTT. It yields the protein CASSREIGRPEAFF.

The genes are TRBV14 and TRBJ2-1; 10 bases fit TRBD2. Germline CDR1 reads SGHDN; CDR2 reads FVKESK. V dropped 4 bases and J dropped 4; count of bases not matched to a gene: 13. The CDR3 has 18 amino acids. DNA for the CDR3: TGTGCCAGCAGCCCGGATCCTCGAACTAGCGGGGTTTACAATGAGCAGTTCTTC. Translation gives CASSPDPRTSGVYNEQFF.

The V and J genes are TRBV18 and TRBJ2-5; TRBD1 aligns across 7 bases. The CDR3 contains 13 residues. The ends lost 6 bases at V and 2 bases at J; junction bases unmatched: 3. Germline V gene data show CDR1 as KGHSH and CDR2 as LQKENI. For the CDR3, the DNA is TGTGCCAGCTCGCAGGGACAGCAAGAGACCCAGTACTTC. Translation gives CASSQGQQETQYF.

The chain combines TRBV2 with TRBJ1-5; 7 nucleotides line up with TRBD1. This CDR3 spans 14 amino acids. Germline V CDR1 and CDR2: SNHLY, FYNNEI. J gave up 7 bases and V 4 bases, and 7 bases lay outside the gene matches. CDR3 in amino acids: CASSGQGERQPQHF. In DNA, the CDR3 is TGTGCCAGCAGTGGACAGGGTGAGAGACAGCCCCAGCATTTT.

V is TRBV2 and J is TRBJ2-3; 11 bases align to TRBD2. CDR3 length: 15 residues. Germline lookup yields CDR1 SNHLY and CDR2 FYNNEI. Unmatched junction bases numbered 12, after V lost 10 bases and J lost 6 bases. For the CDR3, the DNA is TGTGCCATCAAGGCGGCACTAGCGGGGGCTGATACGCAGTATTTT. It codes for CAIKAALAGADTQYF.

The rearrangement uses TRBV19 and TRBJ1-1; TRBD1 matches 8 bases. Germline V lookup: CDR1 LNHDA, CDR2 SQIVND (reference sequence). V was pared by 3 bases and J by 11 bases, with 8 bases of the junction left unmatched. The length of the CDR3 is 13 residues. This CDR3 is CASSIRGQGAAFF. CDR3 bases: TGTGCCAGTAGTATTCGTGGACAGGGAGCGGCTTTCTTT.

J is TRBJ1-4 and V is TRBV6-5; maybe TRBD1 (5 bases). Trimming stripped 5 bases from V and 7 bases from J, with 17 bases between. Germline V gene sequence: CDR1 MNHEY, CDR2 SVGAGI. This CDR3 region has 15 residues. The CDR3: CASSIRTGGGEKLFF. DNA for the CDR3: TGTGCCAGCAGTATTCGTACCGGGGGAGGTGAAAAACTGTTTTTT.

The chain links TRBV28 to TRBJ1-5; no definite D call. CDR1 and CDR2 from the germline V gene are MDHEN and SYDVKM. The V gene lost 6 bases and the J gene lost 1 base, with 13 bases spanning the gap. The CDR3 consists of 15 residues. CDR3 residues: CASSPPKRSNQPQHF. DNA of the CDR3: TGTGCCAGCAGCCCCCCCAAACGGAGCAATCAGCCCCAGCATTTT.